This T cell receptor (beta chain) was identified in a study of shared clonotypes between healthy human individuals. The CDR3 sequence is 16 residues long. V lost 2 bases to trimming and J lost 2 bases, with 12 bases between them. Germline V gene lookup returns CDR1 MGHRA and CDR2 YSYEKL. Generated by immunoSEQ multiplex PCR, the TCRdb table keeps only in-frame clones and is missing some. The sample has roughly 640,000 clones; approximately 97% are singletons. The receptor's source is a woman aged 25 to 45 in good health. Sequencing input: naive CD4+ T cells sorted from blood. The subset is: CD45RA+ positively selected. The chain has TRBV4-1 and TRBJ1-4, with D perhaps matching TRBD1 (5 bases). The CDR3 loop is CASSQRDLLTNEKLFF. The CDR3 coding sequence is TGCGCCAGCAGCCAACGGGACCTCTTGACTAATGAAAAACTGTTTTTT.